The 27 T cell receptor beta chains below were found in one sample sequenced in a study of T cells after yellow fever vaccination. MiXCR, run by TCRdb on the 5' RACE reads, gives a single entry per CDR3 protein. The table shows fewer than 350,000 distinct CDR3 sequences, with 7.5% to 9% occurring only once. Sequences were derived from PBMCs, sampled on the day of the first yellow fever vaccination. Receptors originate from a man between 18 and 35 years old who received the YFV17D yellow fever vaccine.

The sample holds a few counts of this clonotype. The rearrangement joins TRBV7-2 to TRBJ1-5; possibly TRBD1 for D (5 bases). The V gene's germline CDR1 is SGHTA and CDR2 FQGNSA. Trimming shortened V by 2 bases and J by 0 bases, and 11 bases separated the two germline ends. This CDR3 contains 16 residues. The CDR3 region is CASSLQGRNSNQPQHF. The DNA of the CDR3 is TGTGCCAGCAGCTTACAGGGACGGAATAGCAATCAGCCCCAGCATTTT.

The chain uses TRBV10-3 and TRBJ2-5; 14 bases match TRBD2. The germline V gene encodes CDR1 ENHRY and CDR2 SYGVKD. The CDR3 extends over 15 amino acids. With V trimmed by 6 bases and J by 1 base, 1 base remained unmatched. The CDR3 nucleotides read TGTGCCATCAGGACTAGCGGGGGGGCCCAAGAGACCCAGTACTTC. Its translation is CAIRTSGGAQETQYF.

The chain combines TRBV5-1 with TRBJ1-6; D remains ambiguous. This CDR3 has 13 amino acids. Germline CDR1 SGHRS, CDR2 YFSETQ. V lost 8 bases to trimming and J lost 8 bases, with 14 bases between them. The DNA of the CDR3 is TGCGCCAGAGATCGGACGGTTGATTCACCCCTCCACTTT. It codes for CARDRTVDSPLHF.

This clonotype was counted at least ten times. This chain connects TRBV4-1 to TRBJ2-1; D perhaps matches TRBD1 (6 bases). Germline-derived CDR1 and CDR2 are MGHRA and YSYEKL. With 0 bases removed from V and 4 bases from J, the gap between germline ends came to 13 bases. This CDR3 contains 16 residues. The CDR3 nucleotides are TGCGCCAGCAGCCAAGATCCAGGGGCGATATACAATGAGCAGTTCTTC. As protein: CASSQDPGAIYNEQFF.

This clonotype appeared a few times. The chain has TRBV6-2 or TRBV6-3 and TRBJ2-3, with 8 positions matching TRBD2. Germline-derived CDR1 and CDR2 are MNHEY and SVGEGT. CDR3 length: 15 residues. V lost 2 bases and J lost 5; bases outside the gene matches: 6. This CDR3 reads CASSYGLSGEDTQYF. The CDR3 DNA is TGTGCCAGCAGTTACGGGCTTAGCGGGGAAGATACGCAGTATTTT.

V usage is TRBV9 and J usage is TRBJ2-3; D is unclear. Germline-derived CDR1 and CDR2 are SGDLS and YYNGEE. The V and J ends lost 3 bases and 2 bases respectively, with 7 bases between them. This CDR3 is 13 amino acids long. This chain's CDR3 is CASSAMITDTQYF. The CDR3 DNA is TGTGCCAGCAGCGCAATGATCACAGATACGCAGTATTTT.

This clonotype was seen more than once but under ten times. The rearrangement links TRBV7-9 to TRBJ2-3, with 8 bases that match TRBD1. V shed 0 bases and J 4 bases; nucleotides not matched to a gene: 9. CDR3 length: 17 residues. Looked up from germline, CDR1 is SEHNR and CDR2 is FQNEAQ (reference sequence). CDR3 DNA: TGTGCCAGCAGCTTAGCAGCAGACAGGGGTTGGGCAGATACGCAGTATTTT. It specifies CASSLAADRGWADTQYF.

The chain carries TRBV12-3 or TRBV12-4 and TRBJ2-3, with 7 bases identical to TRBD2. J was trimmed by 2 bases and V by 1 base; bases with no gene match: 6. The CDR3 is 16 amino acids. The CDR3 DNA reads TGTGCCAGCAGTTTAGAGCTAGCGGCCCCCACAGATACGCAGTATTTT. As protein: CASSLELAAPTDTQYF.

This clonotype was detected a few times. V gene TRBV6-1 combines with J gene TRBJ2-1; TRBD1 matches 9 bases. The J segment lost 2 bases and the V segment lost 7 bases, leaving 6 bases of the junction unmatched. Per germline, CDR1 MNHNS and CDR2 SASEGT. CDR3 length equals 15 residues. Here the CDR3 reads CASNNRGPPYNEQFF. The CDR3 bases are TGTGCCAGCAACAACAGGGGGCCCCCCTACAATGAGCAGTTCTTC.

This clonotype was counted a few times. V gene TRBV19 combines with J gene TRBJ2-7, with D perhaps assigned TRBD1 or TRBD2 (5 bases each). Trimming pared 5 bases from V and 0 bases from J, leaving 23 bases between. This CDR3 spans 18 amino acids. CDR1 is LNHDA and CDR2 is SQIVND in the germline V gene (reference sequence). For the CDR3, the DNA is TGTGCCAGTAGTTTAGGCCGGGGCCTGGGTTGGAGCTCCTACGAGCAGTACTTC. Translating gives CASSLGRGLGWSSYEQYF.

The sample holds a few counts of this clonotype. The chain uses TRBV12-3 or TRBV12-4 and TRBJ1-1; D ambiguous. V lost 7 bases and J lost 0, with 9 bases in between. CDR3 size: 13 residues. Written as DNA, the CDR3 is TGTGCCAGCAAGGCCGGATTGAACACTGAAGCTTTCTTT. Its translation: CASKAGLNTEAFF.

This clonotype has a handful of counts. The CDR3 here is CSAYLNEQFF. The CDR3 nucleotides are TGCAGTGCTTACCTCAATGAGCAGTTCTTC. The chain links TRBV20-1 to TRBJ2-1; D ambiguous. This CDR3 region has 10 residues. The V gene lost 5 bases and the J gene lost 6 bases, with 5 bases spanning the gap. CDR1 DFQATT and CDR2 SNEGSKA come from the germline V gene (reference sequence).

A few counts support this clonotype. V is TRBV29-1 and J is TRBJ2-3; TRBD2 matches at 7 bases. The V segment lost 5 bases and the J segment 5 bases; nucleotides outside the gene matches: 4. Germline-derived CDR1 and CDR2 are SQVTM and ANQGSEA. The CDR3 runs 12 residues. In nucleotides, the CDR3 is TGCAGCGTTACCCCGGGAGGAGATACGCAGTATTTT. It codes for CSVTPGGDTQYF.

The CDR3 protein is CSAREWTGLNQPQHF. The DNA for the CDR3 is TGCAGTGCTAGAGAATGGACAGGGCTCAATCAGCCCCAGCATTTT. The J gene is TRBJ1-5, the V gene TRBV20-1, with 8 bases lining up with TRBD1. The CDR3 runs 15 residues. V was clipped by 0 bases and J by 3 bases; unmatched bases: 4. Germline V gene lookup returns CDR1 DFQATT and CDR2 SNEGSKA (reference sequence).

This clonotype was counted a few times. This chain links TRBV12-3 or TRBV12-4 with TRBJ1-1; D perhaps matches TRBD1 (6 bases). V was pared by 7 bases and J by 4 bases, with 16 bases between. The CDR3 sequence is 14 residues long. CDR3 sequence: CASIGGALGTEAFF. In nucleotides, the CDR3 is TGTGCCAGCATTGGGGGGGCGTTAGGCACTGAAGCTTTCTTT.

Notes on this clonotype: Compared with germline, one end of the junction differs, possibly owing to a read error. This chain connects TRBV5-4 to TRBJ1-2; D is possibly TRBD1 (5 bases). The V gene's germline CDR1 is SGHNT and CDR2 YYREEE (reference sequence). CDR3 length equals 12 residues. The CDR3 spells CANSLPQGGYTF. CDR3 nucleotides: TGTGCCAACAGCTTGCCCCAGGGCGGCTACACCTTC.

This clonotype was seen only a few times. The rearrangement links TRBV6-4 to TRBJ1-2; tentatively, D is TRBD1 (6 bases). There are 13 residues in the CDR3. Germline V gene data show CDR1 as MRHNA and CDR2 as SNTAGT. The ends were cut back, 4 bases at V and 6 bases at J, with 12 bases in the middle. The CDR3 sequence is CASSAEQGNGYTF. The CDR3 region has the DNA TGTGCCAGCAGTGCCGAACAGGGAAATGGCTACACCTTC.

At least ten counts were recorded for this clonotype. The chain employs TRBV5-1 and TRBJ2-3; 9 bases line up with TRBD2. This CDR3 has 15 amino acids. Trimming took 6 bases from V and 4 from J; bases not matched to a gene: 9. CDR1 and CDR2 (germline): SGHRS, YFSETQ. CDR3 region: CASKLGGGAPDTQYF. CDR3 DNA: TGCGCCAGCAAGCTCGGCGGGGGGGCCCCAGATACGCAGTATTTT.

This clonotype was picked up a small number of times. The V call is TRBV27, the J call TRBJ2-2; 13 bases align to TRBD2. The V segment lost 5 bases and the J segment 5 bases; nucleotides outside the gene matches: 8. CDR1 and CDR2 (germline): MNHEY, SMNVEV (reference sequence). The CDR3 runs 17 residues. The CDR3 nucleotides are TGTGCCAGCAGTATACTAGCGGGGGGGCCACGAACCGGGGAGCTGTTTTTT. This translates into CASSILAGGPRTGELFF.

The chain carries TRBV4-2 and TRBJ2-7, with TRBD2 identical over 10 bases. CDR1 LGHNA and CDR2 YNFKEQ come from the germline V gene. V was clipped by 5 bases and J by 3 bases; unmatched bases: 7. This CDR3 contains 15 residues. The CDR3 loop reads CASSEQRGGFYEQYF. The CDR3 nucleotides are TGTGCCAGCAGCGAACAGCGGGGGGGCTTCTACGAGCAGTACTTC.

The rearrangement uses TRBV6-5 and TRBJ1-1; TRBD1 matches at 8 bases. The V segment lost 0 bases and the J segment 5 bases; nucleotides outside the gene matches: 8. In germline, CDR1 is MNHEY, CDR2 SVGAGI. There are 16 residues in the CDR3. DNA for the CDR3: TGTGCCAGCAGTTACTCGATAGTCAGGGGGCGAACTGAAGCTTTCTTT. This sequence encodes CASSYSIVRGRTEAFF.

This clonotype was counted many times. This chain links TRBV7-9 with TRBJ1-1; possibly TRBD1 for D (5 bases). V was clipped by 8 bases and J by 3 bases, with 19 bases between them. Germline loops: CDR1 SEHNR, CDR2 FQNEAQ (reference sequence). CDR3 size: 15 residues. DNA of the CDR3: TGTGCCAGCTCCTCCGGGACCGGGGCATACACTGAAGCTTTCTTT. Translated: CASSSGTGAYTEAFF.

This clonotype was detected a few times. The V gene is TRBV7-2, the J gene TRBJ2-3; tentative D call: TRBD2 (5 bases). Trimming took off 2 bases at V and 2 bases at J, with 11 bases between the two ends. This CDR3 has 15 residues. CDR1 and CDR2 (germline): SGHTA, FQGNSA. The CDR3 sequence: CASSLYRGYTDTQYF. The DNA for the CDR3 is TGTGCCAGCAGCTTATACCGCGGGTACACAGATACGCAGTATTTT.

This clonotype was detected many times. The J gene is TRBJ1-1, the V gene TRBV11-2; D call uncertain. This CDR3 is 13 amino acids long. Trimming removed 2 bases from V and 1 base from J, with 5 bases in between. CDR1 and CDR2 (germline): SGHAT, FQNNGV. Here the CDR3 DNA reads TGTGCCAGCAGCTTAAGACAGAACACTGAAGCTTTCTTT. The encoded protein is CASSLRQNTEAFF. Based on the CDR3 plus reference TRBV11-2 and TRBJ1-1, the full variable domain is EAGVAQSPRYKIIEKRQSVAFWCNPISGHATLYWYQQILGQGPKLLIQFQNNGVVDDSQLPKDRFSAERLKGVDSTLKIQPAKLEDSAVYLCASSLRQNTEAFFGQGTRLTVV.

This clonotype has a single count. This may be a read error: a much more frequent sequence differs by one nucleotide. The DNA for the CDR3 is TGCGCCAGCAGCGTGCGACTCACAGGGCCTACCTACAATGAGCAGTCCTTC. This translates into CASSVRLTGPTYNEQSF. The rearrangement uses TRBV5-1 and TRBJ2-1; D perhaps matches TRBD1 (6 bases). The CDR3 sequence is 17 residues long. Germline V CDR1 and CDR2: SGHRS, YFSETQ.

The CDR3 sequence is CASSKNQGTEAFF. As DNA, the CDR3 is TGTGCCAGCAGCAAAAACCAGGGGACTGAAGCTTTCTTT. V and J are TRBV9 and TRBJ1-1; perhaps TRBD1 as D (6 bases). This CDR3 spans 13 amino acids. From germline, CDR1 is SGDLS and CDR2 YYNGEE. Trimming took 4 bases from V and 5 from J, leaving 12 bases between them.

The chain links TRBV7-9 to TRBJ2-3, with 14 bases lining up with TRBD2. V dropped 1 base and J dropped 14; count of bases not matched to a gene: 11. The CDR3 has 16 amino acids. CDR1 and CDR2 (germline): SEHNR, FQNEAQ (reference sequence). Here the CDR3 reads CASSLESPRTSGGRYF. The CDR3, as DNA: TGTGCCAGCAGCTTAGAGTCCCCCAGGACTAGCGGGGGGCGGTATTTT.